This is a list of T cell receptor beta chains from one sample in a study of T cell responses to AZD1222 COVID-19 vaccine. Sequencing was performed with immunoSEQ multiplex PCR; in TCRdb, only in-frame clones are kept and a portion is missing. The sample contains some 150,000 clones, about 90% of which appear only once. This material consisted of peripheral blood, taken on day 0 of AZD1222 vaccination. The receptors come from an adult in good health. Both conserved end residues are trimmed from each CDR3. The D gene is left open where the match is weak. Expanded clones are given a class, and other clones once, few, many or no size at all.

-,TRBJ2-7,TRBV6-5,TRBD2,ASSYSGLAQSYEQY
-,TRBJ2-5,TRBV19,TRBD1,ASSTGQGTGETQY
-,TRBJ2-5,TRBV5-4,TRBD2,ASSLEGGGQETQY
once,TRBJ1-5,TRBV5-8,TRBD1,ASSGRQGVSNQPQH
-,TRBJ2-3,TRBV20-1,-,SARDWYAQY
-,TRBJ2-2,TRBV2,TRBD2,ASLTSGANTGELF
-,TRBJ1-5,TRBV7-9,-,ASSYLGRNANSNQPQH
once,TRBJ1-1,TRBV25-1,-,ASRAGDWTEAF
-,TRBJ1-4,TRBV7-6,-,ASSSEGLTNEKLF
-,TRBJ1-2,TRBV9,TRBD1,ASSVTGGFGYT
-,TRBJ2-1,TRBV2,TRBD2,ARSQRENNEQF
-,TRBJ1-1,TRBV5-4,-,ASSTVNTEAF
once,TRBJ2-5,TRBV7-8,TRBD1,ASSLGTGQETQY
-,TRBJ2-1,TRBV19,TRBD2,ASLGSDSLSGRGREQF
-,TRBJ2-2,TRBV2,-,ASMTEANTGELF
-,TRBJ2-7,TRBV7-2,-,ASRIFYEQY
-,TRBJ2-2,TRBV7-2,TRBD1,ASSPDRSTGELF
-,TRBJ2-7,TRBV14,-,ASSQLAGSFDEQY
-,TRBJ1-2,TRBV6-2/TRBV6-3,-,ASSYVGPYGYT
-,TRBJ1-2,TRBV5-1,TRBD1,ASSYGDRGVHGYT
-,TRBJ1-3,TRBV11-2,-,ASSLVGNTIY
-,TRBJ2-2,TRBV4-3,-,ASSQYSGRTGELF
-,TRBJ1-2,TRBV3-1/TRBV3-2,-,ASSQVSGEGYT
once,TRBJ2-2,TRBV6-4,TRBD1,ASSRQGFDTGELF
-,TRBJ1-4,TRBV6-6,-,ASSYSYEKLF
-,TRBJ2-1,TRBV5-4,-,ASSLEFYNEQF
-,TRBJ2-3,TRBV6-2/TRBV6-3,TRBD1,ASRYLSGTGVTDTQY
-,TRBJ2-3,TRBV2,-,ASSVVQIYLGDTQY
-,TRBJ1-2,TRBV27,TRBD1,ASSRQDRLYGYT
once,TRBJ2-7,TRBV4-2,TRBD2,ASSQVIRLAGAHEQY
-,TRBJ2-3,TRBV4-3,TRBD2,ASSQLTVRLAGPDTQY
-,TRBJ2-6,TRBV11-2,-,ATQGGQWGSGANVLT
-,TRBJ1-6,TRBV6-1,-,ASSEIGPRRDSPLH
-,TRBJ2-1,TRBV7-3,TRBD2,ASSPSGDYNEQF
-,TRBJ1-5,TRBV4-1,-,ASSRVEGLGQPQH
-,TRBJ2-3,TRBV3-1/TRBV3-2,TRBD2,AASVGGGDTQY
-,TRBJ1-6,TRBV18,-,ASSLQGGSPLH
once,TRBJ2-7,TRBV20-1,-,SASSGALSYEQY
-,TRBJ1-2,TRBV5-1,TRBD1,ASSQGAGDYGYT
few,TRBJ2-7,TRBV29-1,-,SVGGDNSYEQY
-,TRBJ2-7,TRBV27,-,ASSPIETGSEQY
-,TRBJ2-7,TRBV2,-,ASGKGLVPYEQY